Presented here are 13 T cell receptor beta chains from one specimen sequenced in a study of cytomegalovirus exposure and HLA in healthy donors. The study ran its PCR with 60 Vbeta and 13 Jbeta primers. Sequencing used immunoSEQ multiplex PCR; TCRdb keeps in-frame clones, though not all of them. The sample yields roughly 130,000 clones, 84% seen once. Sequences were obtained from PBMCs. These receptors were collected from a woman in her late teens or twenties in good health and CMV-seropositive.

The genes are TRBV5-8 and TRBJ1-3; D possibly corresponds to TRBD1 (6 bases). Trimming shortened V by 4 bases and J by 0 bases, and 11 bases separated the two germline ends. The CDR3 is made up of 15 amino acids. The germline V gene has CDR1 SGHTS and CDR2 YDEGEE. CDR3 DNA: TGTGCCAGCAGCGTCCGGGACAACTCTGGAAACACCATATATTTT. This gives the protein CASSVRDNSGNTIYF. The full variable domain, completed using reference TRBV5-8 and TRBJ1-3, is EAGVTQSPTHLIKTRGQQATLRCSPISGHTSVYWYQQALGLGLQFLLWYDEGEERNRGNFPPRFSGRQFPNYSSELNVNALELEDSALYLCASSVRDNSGNTIYFGEGSWLTVV.

The gene calls are TRBV19 and TRBJ2-1; 8 bases are shared with TRBD2. Germline values: CDR1 LNHDA, CDR2 SQIVND (reference sequence). V shed 8 bases, J shed 4 bases, and the junction held 7 bases outside the gene matches. This CDR3 contains 14 residues. This chain's CDR3 is CASGAGGLYNEQFF. The CDR3 DNA sequence: TGTGCCAGTGGGGCGGGGGGTCTATACAATGAGCAGTTCTTC.

The CDR3, as DNA: TGTGCCAGCAGCGGACAGGGGTGGAACACTGAAGCTTTCTTT. This sequence encodes CASSGQGWNTEAFF. The genes are TRBV9 and TRBJ1-1; 8 positions agree with TRBD1. Germline CDR1 reads SGDLS; CDR2 reads YYNGEE. J was trimmed by 1 base and V by 3 bases; bases with no gene match: 2. The CDR3 loop spans 14 amino acids.

The chain combines TRBV28 with TRBJ2-7; 10 bases align to TRBD1. V gave up 3 bases and J gave up 5 bases; unmatched junction bases: 4. CDR1 is MDHEN, CDR2 SYDVKM, per germline. The CDR3 covers 14 residues. The CDR3 protein is CASSFGTGVHEQYF. The DNA for the CDR3 is TGTGCCAGCAGTTTTGGGACAGGGGTTCACGAGCAGTACTTC.

This chain uses TRBV6-5 with TRBJ2-5; 15 nucleotides align to TRBD2. Losses at the gene ends were 4 bases for V and 6 bases for J; bases not matched to a gene: 6. The CDR3 runs to 16 residues. CDR1 is MNHEY, CDR2 SVGAGI, per germline. CDR3 amino acids: CASSFGLAGGHKTQYF. DNA of the CDR3: TGTGCCAGCAGTTTCGGACTAGCGGGGGGGCATAAGACCCAGTACTTC.

V usage is TRBV15 and J usage is TRBJ2-3; 8 bases fit TRBD2. Trimming removed 4 bases from V and 1 base from J; junction bases left unmatched: 1. Per the germline V gene, CDR1 is LNHNV and CDR2 is YYDKDF (reference sequence). This CDR3 region has 14 residues. The CDR3 region is CATSKGLGTDTQYF. CDR3 coding DNA: TGTGCCACCAGCAAGGGACTAGGCACAGATACGCAGTATTTT.

This chain links TRBV19 with TRBJ1-1; possibly TRBD1 for D (6 bases). V was pared by 8 bases and J by 3 bases, with 10 bases between. CDR1 and CDR2 from the germline V gene are LNHDA and SQIVND (reference sequence). CDR3 length equals 12 residues. Written as DNA, the CDR3 is TGTGCCAGTGAGGGGGAGTACACTGAAGCTTTCTTT. As protein: CASEGEYTEAFF.

The J gene is TRBJ1-1, the V gene TRBV12-5; a possible D gene is TRBD1 (6 bases). The CDR3 loop spans 15 amino acids. Per germline, CDR1 LGHNT and CDR2 FRNRAP. Trimming took 3 bases from V and 4 from J, leaving 15 bases between them. CDR3 residues: CASGLPTGFSTEAFF. The DNA of the CDR3 is TGTGCTAGTGGTTTACCTACAGGGTTCAGCACTGAAGCTTTCTTT.

This clone occurred a few times. The genes are TRBV18 and TRBJ2-1; TRBD2 is a possible D gene (5 bases). CDR1 KGHSH and CDR2 LQKENI come from the germline V gene. Trimming removed 0 bases at V and 7 bases at J, with 10 bases between. The CDR3 is 14 residues long. DNA of the CDR3: TGTGCCAGCTCACCACCGTCCCTAGCAAATGAGCAGTTCTTC. It is translated as CASSPPSLANEQFF.

This chain connects TRBV7-9 to TRBJ2-1; weak D call: TRBD2 (6 bases). Trimming removed 8 bases from V and 7 bases from J, with 15 bases in between. This CDR3 has 13 residues. From germline, CDR1 is SEHNR and CDR2 FQNEAQ (reference sequence). Here the CDR3 DNA reads TGTGCCAGCTACCTGACGGGGGTGAATGAGCAGTTCTTC. Its protein product is CASYLTGVNEQFF.

This CDR3 is CASSTTQGLAFF. As DNA, the CDR3 is TGTGCCAGCAGTACGACCCAGGGGTTGGCGTTCTTC. The rearrangement links TRBV6-6 to TRBJ2-1, with D possibly matching TRBD1 (6 bases). This CDR3 comprises 12 residues. Trimming removed 5 bases at V and 15 bases at J, with 17 bases between. Germline V gene sequence: CDR1 MNHNY, CDR2 SVGAGI (reference sequence).

The genes are TRBV28 and TRBJ1-3; D gene uncertain. Trimming pared 6 bases from V and 0 bases from J, leaving 6 bases between. The CDR3 is 13 residues long. CDR1 is MDHEN and CDR2 is SYDVKM in the germline V gene. CDR3 coding DNA: TGTGCCAGCAGACAGAGCTCTGGAAACACCATATATTTT. Translating gives CASRQSSGNTIYF.

The chain links TRBV25-1 to TRBJ2-2; 9 bases are shared with TRBD1. The germline gives CDR1 MGHDK, CDR2 SYGVNS. The CDR3 runs to 15 residues. Losses at the gene ends were 3 bases for V and 5 bases for J; bases not matched to a gene: 4. This CDR3 reads CASSEDRGFTGELFF. CDR3 sequence (DNA): TGTGCCAGCAGTGAGGACAGGGGCTTTACCGGGGAGCTGTTTTTT.